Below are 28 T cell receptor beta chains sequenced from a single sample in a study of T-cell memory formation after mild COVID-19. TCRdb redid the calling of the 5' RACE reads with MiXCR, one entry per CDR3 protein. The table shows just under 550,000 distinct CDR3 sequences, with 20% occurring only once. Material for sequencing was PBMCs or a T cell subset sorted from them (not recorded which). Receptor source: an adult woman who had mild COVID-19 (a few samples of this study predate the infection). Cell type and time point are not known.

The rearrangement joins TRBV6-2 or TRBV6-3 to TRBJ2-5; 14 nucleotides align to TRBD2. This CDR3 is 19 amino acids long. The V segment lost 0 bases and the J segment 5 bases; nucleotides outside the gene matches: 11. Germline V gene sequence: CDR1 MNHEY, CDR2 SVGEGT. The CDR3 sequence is CASSYSGTSGRFPGETQYF. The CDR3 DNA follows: TGTGCCAGCAGTTACTCCGGGACTAGCGGGAGATTTCCCGGCGAGACCCAGTACTTC.

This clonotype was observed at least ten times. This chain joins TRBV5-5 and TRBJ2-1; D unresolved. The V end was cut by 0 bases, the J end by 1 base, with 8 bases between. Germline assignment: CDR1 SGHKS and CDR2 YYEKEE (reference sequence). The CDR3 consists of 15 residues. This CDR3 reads CASSLELPSYNEQFF. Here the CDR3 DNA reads TGTGCCAGCAGCTTGGAACTACCGTCCTACAATGAGCAGTTCTTC.

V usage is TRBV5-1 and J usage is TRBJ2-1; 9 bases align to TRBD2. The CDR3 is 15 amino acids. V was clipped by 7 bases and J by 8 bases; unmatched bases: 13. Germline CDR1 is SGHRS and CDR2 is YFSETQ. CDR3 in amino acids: CASCDVAGGLDEQFF. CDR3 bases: TGCGCCAGCTGCGATGTTGCGGGGGGGCTCGATGAGCAGTTCTTC.

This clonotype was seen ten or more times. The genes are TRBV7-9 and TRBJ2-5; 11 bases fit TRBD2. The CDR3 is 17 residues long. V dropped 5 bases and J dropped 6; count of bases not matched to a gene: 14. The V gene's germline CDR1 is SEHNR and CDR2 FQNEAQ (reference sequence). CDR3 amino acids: CASSPGRLAGGKKTQYF. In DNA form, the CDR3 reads TGTGCCAGCAGCCCAGGAAGGCTAGCGGGAGGTAAAAAGACCCAGTACTTC. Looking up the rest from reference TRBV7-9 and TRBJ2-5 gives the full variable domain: DTGVSQNPRHKITKRGQNVTFRCDPISEHNRLYWYRQTLGQGPEFLTYFQNEAQLEKSRLLSDRFSAERPKGSFSTLEIQRTEQGDSAMYLCASSPGRLAGGKKTQYFGPGTRLLVL.

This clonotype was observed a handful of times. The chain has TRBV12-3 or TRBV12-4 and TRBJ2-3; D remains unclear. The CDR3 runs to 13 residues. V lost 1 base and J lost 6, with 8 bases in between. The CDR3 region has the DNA TGTGCCAGCAGTTTAGAGGCTAGGGATACGCAGTATTTT. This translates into CASSLEARDTQYF.

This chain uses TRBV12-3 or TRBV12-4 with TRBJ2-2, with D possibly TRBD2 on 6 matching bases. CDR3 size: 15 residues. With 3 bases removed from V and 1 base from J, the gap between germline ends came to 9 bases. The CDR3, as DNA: TGTGCCAGCAGTTTTGGGGGGAAGAACACCGGGGAGCTGTTTTTT. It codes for CASSFGGKNTGELFF.

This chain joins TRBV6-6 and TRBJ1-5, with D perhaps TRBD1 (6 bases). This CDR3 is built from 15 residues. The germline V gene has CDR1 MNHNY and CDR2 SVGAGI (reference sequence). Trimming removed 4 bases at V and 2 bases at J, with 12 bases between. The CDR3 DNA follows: TGTGCCAGCAGTTCCAGGGGTTTCGGCAATCAGCCCCAGCATTTT. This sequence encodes CASSSRGFGNQPQHF.

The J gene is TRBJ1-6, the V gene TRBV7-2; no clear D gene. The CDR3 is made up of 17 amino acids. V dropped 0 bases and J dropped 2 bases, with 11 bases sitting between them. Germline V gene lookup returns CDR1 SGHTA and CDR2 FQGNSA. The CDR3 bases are TGTGCCAGCAGCTTAGCTGAGACCGTCCCCTATAATTCACCCCTCCACTTT. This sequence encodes CASSLAETVPYNSPLHF.

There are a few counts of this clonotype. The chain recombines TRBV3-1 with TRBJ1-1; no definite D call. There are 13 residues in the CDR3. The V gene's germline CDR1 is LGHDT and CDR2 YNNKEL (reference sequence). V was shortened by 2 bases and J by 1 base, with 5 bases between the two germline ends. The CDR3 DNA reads TGTGCCAGCAGCCAATTTGAGAACACTGAAGCTTTCTTT. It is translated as CASSQFENTEAFF.

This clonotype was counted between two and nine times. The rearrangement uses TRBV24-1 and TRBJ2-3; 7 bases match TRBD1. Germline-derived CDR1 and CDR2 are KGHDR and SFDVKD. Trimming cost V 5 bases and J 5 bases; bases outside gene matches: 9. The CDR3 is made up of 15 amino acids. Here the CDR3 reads CATSVKQGYRDTQYF. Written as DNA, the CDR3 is TGTGCCACCAGTGTCAAACAGGGGTACAGAGATACGCAGTATTTT.

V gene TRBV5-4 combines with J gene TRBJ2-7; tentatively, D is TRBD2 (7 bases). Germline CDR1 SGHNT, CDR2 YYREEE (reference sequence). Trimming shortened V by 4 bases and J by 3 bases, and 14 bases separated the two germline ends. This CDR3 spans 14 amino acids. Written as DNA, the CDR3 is TGTGCCAGCAGCCAGGGGCGGGAGTTCTACGAGCAGTACTTC. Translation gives CASSQGREFYEQYF.

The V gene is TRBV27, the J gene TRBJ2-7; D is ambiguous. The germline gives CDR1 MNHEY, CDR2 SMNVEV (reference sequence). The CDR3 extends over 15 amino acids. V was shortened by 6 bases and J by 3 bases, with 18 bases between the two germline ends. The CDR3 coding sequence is TGTGCCAGCAGACCCCAGCCGCCAGAAAGCTACGAGCAGTACTTC. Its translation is CASRPQPPESYEQYF.

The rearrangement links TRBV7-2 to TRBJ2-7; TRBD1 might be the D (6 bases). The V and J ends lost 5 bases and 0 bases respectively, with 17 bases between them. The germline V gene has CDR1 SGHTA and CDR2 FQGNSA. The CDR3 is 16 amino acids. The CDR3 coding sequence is TGTGCCAGCAGCCCACAGACAGGTGGGAGCTCCTACGAGCAGTACTTC. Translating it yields CASSPQTGGSSYEQYF.

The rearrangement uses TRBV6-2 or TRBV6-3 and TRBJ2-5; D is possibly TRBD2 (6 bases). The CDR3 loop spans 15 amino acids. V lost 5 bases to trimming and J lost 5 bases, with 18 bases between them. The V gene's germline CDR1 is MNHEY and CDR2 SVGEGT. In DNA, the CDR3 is TGTGCCAGCAGTCCAATCGGGCCCAGCGGGGAGACCCAGTACTTC. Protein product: CASSPIGPSGETQYF.

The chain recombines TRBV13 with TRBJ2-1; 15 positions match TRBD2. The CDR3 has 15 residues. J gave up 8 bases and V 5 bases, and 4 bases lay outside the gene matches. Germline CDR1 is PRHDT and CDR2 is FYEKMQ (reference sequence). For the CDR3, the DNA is TGTGCCAGCAGCCAACGGACTAGCGGGGGGGATGAGCAGTTCTTC. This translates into CASSQRTSGGDEQFF.

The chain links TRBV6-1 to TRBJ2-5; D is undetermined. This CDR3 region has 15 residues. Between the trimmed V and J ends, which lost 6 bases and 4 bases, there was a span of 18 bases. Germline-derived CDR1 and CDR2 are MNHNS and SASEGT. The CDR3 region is CASREIGPKGETQYF. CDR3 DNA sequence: TGTGCCAGCAGGGAGATCGGTCCTAAGGGAGAGACCCAGTACTTC.

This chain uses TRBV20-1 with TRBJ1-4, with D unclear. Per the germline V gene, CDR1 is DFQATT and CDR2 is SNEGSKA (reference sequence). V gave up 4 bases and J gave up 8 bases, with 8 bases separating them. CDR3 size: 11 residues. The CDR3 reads CSATYGEKLFF. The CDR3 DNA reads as TGCAGTGCTACATATGGGGAAAAACTGTTTTTT.

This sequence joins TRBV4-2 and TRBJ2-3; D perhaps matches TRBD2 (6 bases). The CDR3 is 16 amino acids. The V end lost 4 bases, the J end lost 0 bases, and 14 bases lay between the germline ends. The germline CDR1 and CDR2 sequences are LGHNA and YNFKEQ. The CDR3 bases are TGTGCCAGCAGCCTACGATCAAGCGGGAGCACAGATACGCAGTATTTT. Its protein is CASSLRSSGSTDTQYF.

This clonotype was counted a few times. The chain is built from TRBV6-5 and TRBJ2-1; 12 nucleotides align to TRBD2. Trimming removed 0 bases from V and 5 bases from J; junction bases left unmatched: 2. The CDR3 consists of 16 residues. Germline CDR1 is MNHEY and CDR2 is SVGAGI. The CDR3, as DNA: TGTGCCAGCAGTTACTCGACTAGCGGGAGACACAATGAGCAGTTCTTC. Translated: CASSYSTSGRHNEQFF.

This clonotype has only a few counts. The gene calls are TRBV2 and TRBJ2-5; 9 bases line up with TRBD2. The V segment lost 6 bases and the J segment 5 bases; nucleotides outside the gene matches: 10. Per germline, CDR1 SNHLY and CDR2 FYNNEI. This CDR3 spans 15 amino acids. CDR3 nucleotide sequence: TGTGCCAGCAGCGGGGGTAGCGGGAGACTGGAGACCCAGTACTTC. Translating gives CASSGGSGRLETQYF. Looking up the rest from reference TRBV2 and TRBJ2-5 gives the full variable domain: EPEVTQTPSHQVTQMGQEVILRCVPISNHLYFYWYRQILGQKVEFLVSFYNNEISEKSEIFDDQFSVERPDGSNFTLKIRSTKLEDSAMYFCASSGGSGRLETQYFGPGTRLLVL.

The CDR3 coding sequence is TGTGCCAGCAGCAGCGGAAGGGGGCAGACAGATACGCAGTATTTT. Amino acid sequence: CASSSGRGQTDTQYF. The rearrangement links TRBV7-8 to TRBJ2-3; 7 bases fit TRBD1. Unmatched junction bases numbered 8, after V lost 5 bases and J lost 3 bases. Per the germline V gene, CDR1 is SGHVS and CDR2 is FQNEAQ. The length of the CDR3 is 15 residues.

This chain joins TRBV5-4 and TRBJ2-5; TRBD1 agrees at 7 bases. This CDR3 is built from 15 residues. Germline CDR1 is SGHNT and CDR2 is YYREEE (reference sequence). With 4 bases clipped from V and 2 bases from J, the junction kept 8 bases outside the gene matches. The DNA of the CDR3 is TGTGCCAGCAGCGGGGCTGACAGGGTTCAAGAGACCCAGTACTTC. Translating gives CASSGADRVQETQYF.

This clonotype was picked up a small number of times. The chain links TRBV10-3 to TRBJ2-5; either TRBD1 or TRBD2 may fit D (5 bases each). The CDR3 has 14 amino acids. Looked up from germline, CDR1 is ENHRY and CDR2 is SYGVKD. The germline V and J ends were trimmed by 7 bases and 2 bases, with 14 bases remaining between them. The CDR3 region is CAINSGTGQETQYF. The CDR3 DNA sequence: TGTGCCATCAATTCGGGGACGGGGCAAGAGACCCAGTACTTC.

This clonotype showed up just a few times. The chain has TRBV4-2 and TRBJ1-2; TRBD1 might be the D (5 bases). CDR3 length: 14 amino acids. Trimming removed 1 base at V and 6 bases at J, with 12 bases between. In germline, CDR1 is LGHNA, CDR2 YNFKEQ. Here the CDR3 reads CASSQGQGRDGYTF. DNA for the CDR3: TGTGCCAGCAGCCAAGGGCAGGGCCGCGATGGCTACACCTTC.

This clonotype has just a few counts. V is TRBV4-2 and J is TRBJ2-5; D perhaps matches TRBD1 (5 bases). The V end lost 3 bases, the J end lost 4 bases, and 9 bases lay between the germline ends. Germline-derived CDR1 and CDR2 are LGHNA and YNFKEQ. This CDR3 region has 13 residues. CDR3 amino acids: CASSQDTGETQYF. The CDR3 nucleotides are TGTGCCAGCAGCCAGGACACAGGAGAGACCCAGTACTTC.

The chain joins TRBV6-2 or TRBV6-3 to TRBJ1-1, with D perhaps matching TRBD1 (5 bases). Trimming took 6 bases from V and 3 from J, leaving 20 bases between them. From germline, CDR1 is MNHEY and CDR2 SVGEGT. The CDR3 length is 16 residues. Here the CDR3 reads CASREGPTALDTEAFF. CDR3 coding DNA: TGTGCCAGCAGGGAGGGTCCGACAGCTTTGGACACTGAAGCTTTCTTT.

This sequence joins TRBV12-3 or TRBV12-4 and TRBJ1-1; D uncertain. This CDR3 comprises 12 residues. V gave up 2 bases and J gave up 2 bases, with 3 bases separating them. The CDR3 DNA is TGTGCCAGCAGTTTATATAACACTGAAGCTTTCTTT. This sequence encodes CASSLYNTEAFF.

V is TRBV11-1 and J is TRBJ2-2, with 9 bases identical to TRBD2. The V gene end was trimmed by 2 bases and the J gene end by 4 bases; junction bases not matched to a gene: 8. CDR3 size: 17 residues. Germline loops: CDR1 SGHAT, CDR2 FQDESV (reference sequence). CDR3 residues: CASSLRGLAGITGELFF. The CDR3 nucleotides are TGTGCCAGCAGCTTAAGGGGTCTAGCGGGAATCACCGGGGAGCTGTTTTTT. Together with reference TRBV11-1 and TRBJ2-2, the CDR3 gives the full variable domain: EAEVAQSPRYKITEKSQAVAFWCDPISGHATLYWYRQILGQGPELLVQFQDESVVDDSQLPKDRFSAERLKGVDSTLKIQPAELGDSAMYLCASSLRGLAGITGELFFGEGSRLTVL.